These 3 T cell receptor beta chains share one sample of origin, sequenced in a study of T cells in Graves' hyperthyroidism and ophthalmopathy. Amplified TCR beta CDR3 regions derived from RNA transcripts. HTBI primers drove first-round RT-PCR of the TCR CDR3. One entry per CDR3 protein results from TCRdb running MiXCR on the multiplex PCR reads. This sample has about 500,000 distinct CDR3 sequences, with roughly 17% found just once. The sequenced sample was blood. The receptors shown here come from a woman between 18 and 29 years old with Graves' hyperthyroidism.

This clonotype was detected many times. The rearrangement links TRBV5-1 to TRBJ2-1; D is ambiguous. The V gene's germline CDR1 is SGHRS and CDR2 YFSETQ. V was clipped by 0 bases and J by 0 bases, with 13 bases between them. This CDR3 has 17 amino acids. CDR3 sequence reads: CASSLAPASSSYNEQFF. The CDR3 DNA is TGCGCCAGCAGCTTGGCCCCAGCTTCGAGCTCCTACAATGAGCAGTTCTTC.

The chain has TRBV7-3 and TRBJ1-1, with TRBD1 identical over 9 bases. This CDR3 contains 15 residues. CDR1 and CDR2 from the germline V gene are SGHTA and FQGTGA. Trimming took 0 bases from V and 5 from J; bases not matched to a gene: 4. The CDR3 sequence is CASSLTGQGVTEAFF. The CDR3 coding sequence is TGTGCCAGCAGCTTAACGGGACAGGGTGTGACTGAAGCTTTCTTT.

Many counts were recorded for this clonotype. CDR3 loop: CASSDRGGADTQYF. The DNA for the CDR3 is TGTGCCAGCAGCGACAGGGGGGGGGCAGATACGCAGTATTTT. The chain joins TRBV4-2 to TRBJ2-3, with TRBD1 matching over 9 bases. Losses at the gene ends were 5 bases for V and 4 bases for J; bases not matched to a gene: 4. Germline V lookup: CDR1 LGHNA, CDR2 YNFKEQ. CDR3 length: 14 residues.